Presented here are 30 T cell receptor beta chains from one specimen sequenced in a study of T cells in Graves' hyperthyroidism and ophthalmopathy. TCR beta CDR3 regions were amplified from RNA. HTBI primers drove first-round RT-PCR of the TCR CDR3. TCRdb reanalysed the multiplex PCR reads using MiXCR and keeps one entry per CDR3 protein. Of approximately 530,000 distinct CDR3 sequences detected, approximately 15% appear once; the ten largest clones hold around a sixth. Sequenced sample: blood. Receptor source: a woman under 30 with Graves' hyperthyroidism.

The CDR3 nucleotides are TGTGCCAGTAGTCCCCGAAGCCCGAACACTGAAGCTTTCTTT. Protein sequence: CASSPRSPNTEAFF. The chain joins TRBV19 to TRBJ1-1, with D hard to call. CDR1 is LNHDA, CDR2 SQIVND, per germline (reference sequence). Trimming took 5 bases from V and 1 from J, leaving 11 bases between them. This CDR3 contains 14 residues.

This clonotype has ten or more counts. The CDR3 protein is CSARDSRGLGYEQYF. The CDR3 DNA sequence: TGCAGTGCTAGAGATTCGAGGGGCTTAGGCTACGAGCAGTACTTC. The J gene is TRBJ2-7, the V gene TRBV20-1; possibly TRBD1 or TRBD2 for D (5 bases each). In germline, CDR1 is DFQATT, CDR2 SNEGSKA (reference sequence). V gave up 0 bases and J gave up 3 bases, with 15 bases separating them. The length of the CDR3 is 15 residues.

CDR3 nucleotides: TGTGCCAGTAGTACCCCCGCAGGGACCATCCCCTACGAGCAGTACTTC. This codes for CASSTPAGTIPYEQYF. The genes are TRBV19 and TRBJ2-7, with D perhaps given as TRBD1 or TRBD2 (5 bases each). V dropped 4 bases and J dropped 2 bases, with 18 bases sitting between them. Germline lookup yields CDR1 LNHDA and CDR2 SQIVND (reference sequence). The CDR3 has 16 residues.

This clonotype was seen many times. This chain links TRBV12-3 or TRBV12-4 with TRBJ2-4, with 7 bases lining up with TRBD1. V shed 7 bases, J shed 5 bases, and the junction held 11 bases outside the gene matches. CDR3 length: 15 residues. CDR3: CASTKRRGPENIQYF. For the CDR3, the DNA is TGTGCCAGCACCAAGAGAAGGGGGCCTGAAAACATTCAGTACTTC.

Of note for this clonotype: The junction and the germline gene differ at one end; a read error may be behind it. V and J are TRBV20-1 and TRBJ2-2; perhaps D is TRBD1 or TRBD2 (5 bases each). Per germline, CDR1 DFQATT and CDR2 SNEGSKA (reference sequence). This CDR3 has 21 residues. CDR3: CSAKPHMGDWFGTANPGELFF. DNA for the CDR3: TGCAGTGCTAAACCCCATATGGGGGATTGGTTCGGTACCGCGAACCCCGGGGAGCTGTTTTTT.

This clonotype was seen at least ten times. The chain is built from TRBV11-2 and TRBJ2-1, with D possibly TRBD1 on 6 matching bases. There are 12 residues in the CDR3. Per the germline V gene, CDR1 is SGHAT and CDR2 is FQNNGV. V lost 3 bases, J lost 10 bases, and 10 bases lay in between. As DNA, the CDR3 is TGTGCCAGCAGCTTGACAGGATCAGAGCAGTTCTTC. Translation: CASSLTGSEQFF. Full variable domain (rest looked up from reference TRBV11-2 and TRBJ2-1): EAGVAQSPRYKIIEKRQSVAFWCNPISGHATLYWYQQILGQGPKLLIQFQNNGVVDDSQLPKDRFSAERLKGVDSTLKIQPAKLEDSAVYLCASSLTGSEQFFGPGTRLTVL.

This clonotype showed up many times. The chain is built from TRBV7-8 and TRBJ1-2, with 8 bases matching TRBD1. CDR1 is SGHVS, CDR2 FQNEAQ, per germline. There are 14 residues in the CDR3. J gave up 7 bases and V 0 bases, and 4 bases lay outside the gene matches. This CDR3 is CASSLARTGGGYTF. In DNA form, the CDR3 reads TGTGCCAGCAGCTTAGCGAGAACAGGGGGTGGCTACACCTTC.

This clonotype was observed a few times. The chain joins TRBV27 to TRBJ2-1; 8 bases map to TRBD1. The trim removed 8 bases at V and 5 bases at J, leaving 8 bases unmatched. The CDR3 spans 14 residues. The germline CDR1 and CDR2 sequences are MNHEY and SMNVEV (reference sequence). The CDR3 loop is CASAQGAEDNEQFF. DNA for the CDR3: TGTGCCAGCGCTCAGGGGGCTGAGGACAATGAGCAGTTCTTC.

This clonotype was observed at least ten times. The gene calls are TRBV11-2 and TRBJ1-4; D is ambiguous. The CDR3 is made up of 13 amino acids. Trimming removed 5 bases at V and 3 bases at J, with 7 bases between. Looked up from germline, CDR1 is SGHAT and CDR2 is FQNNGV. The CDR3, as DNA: TGTGCCAGCAGCAGCGGGGCTAATGAAAAACTGTTTTTT. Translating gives CASSSGANEKLFF. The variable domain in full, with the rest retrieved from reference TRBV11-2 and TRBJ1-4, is EAGVAQSPRYKIIEKRQSVAFWCNPISGHATLYWYQQILGQGPKLLIQFQNNGVVDDSQLPKDRFSAERLKGVDSTLKIQPAKLEDSAVYLCASSSGANEKLFFGSGTQLSVL.

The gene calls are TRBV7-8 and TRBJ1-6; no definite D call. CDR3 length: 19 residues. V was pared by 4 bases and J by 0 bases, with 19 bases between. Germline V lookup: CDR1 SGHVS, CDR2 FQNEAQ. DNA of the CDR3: TGTGCCAGCAGCTCTTTCCCGCCGAGCGGGAGCTCCTATAATTCACCCCTCCACTTT. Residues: CASSSFPPSGSSYNSPLHF.

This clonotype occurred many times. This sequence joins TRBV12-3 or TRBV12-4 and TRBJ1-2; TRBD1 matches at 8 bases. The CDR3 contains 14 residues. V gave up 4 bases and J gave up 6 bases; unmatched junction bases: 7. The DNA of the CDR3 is TGTGCCAGCAGTTCCATGCAGGGGGCGGATGGCTACACCTTC. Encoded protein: CASSSMQGADGYTF.

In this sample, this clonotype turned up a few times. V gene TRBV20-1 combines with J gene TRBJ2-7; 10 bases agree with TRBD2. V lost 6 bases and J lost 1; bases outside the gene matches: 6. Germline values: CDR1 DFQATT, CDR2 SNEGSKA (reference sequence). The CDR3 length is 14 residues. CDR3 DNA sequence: TGCAGTGCCCAGACTAGCGGGTCTTCCTACGAGCAGTACTTC. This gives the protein CSAQTSGSSYEQYF.

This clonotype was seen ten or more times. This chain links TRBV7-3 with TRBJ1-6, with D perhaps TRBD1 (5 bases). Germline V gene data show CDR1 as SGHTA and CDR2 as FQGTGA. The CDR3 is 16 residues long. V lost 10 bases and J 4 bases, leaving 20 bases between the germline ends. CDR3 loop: CATNRDLSGYNSPLHF. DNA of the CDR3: TGTGCCACTAACCGGGACCTTTCCGGGTATAATTCACCCCTCCACTTT. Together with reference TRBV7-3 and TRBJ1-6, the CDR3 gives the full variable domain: GAGVSQTPSNKVTEKGKYVELRCDPISGHTALYWYRQSLGQGPEFLIYFQGTGAADDSGLPNDRFFAVRPEGSVSTLKIQRTERGDSAVYLCATNRDLSGYNSPLHFGNGTRLTVT.

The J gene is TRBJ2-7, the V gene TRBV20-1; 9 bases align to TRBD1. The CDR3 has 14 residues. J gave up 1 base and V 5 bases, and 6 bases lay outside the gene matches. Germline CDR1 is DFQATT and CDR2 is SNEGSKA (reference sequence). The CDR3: CSASGTGNSYEQYF. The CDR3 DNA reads TGCAGTGCTTCCGGGACAGGGAATTCCTACGAGCAGTACTTC.

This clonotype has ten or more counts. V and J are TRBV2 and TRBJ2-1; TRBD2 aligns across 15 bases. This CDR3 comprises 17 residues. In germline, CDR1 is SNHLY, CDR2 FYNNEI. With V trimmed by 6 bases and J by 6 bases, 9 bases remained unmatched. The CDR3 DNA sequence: TGTGCCAGCAGGCCCGGACTAGCGGGAGGGCAACGCAATGAGCAGTTCTTC. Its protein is CASRPGLAGGQRNEQFF.

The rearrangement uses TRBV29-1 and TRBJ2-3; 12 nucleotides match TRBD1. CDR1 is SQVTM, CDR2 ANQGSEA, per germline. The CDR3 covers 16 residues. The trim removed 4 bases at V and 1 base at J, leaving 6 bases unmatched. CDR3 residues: CSVAAGTGGCTDTQYF. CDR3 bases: TGCAGCGTTGCCGCGGGGACAGGGGGCTGCACAGATACGCAGTATTTT.

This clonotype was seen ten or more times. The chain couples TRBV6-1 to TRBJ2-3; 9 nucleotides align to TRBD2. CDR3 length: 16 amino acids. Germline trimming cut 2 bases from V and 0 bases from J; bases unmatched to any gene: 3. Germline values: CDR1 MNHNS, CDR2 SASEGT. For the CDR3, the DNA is TGTGCCAGCAGTGAATCAGCGGGGGGAAGCACAGATACGCAGTATTTT. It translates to CASSESAGGSTDTQYF.

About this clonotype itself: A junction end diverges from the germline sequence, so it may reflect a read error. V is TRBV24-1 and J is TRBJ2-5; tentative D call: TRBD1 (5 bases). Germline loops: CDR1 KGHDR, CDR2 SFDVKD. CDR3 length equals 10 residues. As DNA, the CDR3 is TGCCGAGGCAGGGTCGAGACCCAGTACTTC. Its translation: CRGRVETQYF.

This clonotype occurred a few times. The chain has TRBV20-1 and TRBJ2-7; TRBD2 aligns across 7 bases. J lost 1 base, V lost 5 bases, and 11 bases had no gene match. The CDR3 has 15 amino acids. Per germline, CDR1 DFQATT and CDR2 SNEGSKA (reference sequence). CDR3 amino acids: CSAGEWGEGSYEQYF. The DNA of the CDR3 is TGCAGTGCTGGGGAATGGGGGGAGGGATCCTACGAGCAGTACTTC.

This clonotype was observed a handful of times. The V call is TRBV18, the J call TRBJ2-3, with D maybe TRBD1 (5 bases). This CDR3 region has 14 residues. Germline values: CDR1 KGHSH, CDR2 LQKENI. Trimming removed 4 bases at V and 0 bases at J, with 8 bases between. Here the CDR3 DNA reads TGTGCCAGCTCACTTAGACAGAGCACAGATACGCAGTATTTT. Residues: CASSLRQSTDTQYF.

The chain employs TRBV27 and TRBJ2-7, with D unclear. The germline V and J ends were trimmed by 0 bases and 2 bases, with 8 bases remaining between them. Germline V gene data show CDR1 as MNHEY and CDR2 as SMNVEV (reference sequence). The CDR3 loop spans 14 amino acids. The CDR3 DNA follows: TGTGCCAGCAGTTTATCGACCAGACCCTACGAGCAGTACTTC. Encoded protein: CASSLSTRPYEQYF.

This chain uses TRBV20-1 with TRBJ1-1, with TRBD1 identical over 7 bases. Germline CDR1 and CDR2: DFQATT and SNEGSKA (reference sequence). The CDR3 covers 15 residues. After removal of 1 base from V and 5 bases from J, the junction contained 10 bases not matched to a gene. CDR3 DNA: TGCAGTGCTAGAGGTGTTGGGACAGTAGTAACTGAAGCTTTCTTT. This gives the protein CSARGVGTVVTEAFF.

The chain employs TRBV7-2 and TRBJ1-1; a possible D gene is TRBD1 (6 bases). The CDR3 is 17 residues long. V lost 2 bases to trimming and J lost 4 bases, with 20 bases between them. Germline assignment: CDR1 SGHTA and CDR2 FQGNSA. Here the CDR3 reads CASSLRGAIAAGTEAFF. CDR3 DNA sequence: TGTGCCAGCAGCTTACGGGGGGCGATAGCGGCAGGCACTGAAGCTTTCTTT.

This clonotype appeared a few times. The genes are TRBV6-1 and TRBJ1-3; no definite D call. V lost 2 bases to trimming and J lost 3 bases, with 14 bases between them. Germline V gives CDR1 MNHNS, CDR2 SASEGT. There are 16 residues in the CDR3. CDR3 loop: CASSESAPVSGNTIYF. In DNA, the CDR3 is TGTGCCAGCAGTGAATCGGCCCCTGTAAGTGGAAACACCATATATTTT.

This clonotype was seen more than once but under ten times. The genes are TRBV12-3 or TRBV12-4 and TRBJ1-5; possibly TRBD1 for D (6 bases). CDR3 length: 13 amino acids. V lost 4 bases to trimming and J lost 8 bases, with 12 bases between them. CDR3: CASSYRVVEPQHF. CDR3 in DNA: TGTGCCAGCAGTTACAGGGTTGTTGAGCCCCAGCATTTT.

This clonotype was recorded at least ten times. The CDR3 protein is CSVTRQGRGTGELFF. DNA for the CDR3: TGCAGTGTCACGAGACAGGGGAGAGGCACCGGGGAGCTGTTTTTT. This rearrangement joins TRBV20-1 to TRBJ2-2; 8 bases line up with TRBD1. CDR1 DFQATT and CDR2 SNEGSKA come from the germline V gene (reference sequence). The trim removed 7 bases at V and 4 bases at J, leaving 11 bases unmatched. CDR3 length equals 15 residues.

The CDR3, as DNA: TGTGCCAGCAGGGCTAGCGGGGGGGTCGAGCAGTACTTC. Protein: CASRASGGVEQYF. The chain links TRBV6-1 to TRBJ2-7; 12 bases align to TRBD2. This CDR3 has 13 amino acids. The V segment lost 6 bases and the J segment 6 bases; nucleotides outside the gene matches: 3. Germline assignment: CDR1 MNHNS and CDR2 SASEGT.

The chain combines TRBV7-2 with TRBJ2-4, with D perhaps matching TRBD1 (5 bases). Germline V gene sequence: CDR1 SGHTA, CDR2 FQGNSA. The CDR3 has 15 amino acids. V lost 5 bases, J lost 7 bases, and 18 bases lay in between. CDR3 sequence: CASSTRTPRWNIQYF. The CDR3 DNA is TGTGCCAGCAGCACCCGGACACCTAGATGGAACATTCAGTACTTC.

The CDR3 nucleotides are TGCAGTGCTAGAGAAAGGGACAGGGGGGCCTACGAGCAGTACTTC. It yields the protein CSARERDRGAYEQYF. V gene TRBV20-1 combines with J gene TRBJ2-7; TRBD1 agrees at 11 bases. Germline V lookup: CDR1 DFQATT, CDR2 SNEGSKA (reference sequence). The junction had 3 bases not matched to a gene; V was cut back by 0 bases and J by 2 bases. The CDR3 runs 15 residues.

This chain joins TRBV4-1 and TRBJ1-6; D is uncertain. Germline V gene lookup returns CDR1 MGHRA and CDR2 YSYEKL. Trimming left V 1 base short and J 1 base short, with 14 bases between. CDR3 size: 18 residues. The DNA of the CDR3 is TGCGCCAGCAGCCAAGTTGTATTCAGGATGTCCTATAATTCACCCCTCCACTTT. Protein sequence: CASSQVVFRMSYNSPLHF.